This T cell receptor beta chain was identified in a study of untreated major depressive disorder. Every depressed patient was matched in pairs with a non-depressed control on sex, age, current smoking status and body mass index. Every participant had European ancestry. J lost 4 bases, V lost 5 bases, and 2 bases had no gene match. The germline V gene has CDR1 SGHVS and CDR2 FNYEAQ. The CDR3 is made up of 13 amino acids. Turning to this clone: As yet, its antigen is unknown.

Clones were sequenced by immunoSEQ multiplex PCR, and TCRdb holds only the in-frame ones, with some missing. This sample yields approximately 20,000 clones, of which 90% to 95% are seen a single time; 0.31% belongs to the top ten. Notes on the study in general: Findings may not generalize because the study sample was small. CD4+ T cells from depressed patients used TRBV05-01 (Vbeta 5.1) more often than controls.

Input material: CD4+ T cells from PBMCs. The sequence derives from a man aged 25 to 40 in good health. V gene TRBV7-6 combines with J gene TRBJ2-5; 9 bases map to TRBD1. The DNA of the CDR3 is TGTGCCAGCAGCCCACAGGGGGCAGAGACCCAGTACTTC. It codes for CASSPQGAETQYF. The whole variable domain, filled in from reference TRBV7-6 and TRBJ2-5, reads GAGVSQSPRYKVTKRGQDVALRCDPISGHVSLYWYRQALGQGPEFLTYFNYEAQQDKSGLPNDRFSAERPEGSISTLTIQRTEQRDSAMYRCASSPQGAETQYFGPGTRLLVL.